These 30 T cell receptor beta chains originate from one sample sequenced in a study of beta chain features in type 1 diabetes. The isolated RNA, all of it, was reverse transcribed, so expressed TCRB transcripts were what got sequenced. This table comes from immunoSEQ multiplex PCR, and its TCRdb copy is limited to in-frame clones, with some not included. Of 970,000 or so clones in the sample, 17% were seen once. Sequencing was done on a sample of naive CD4+ T cells from blood. These receptors all come from a woman between 18 and 29 years old in good health.

This clone was observed a handful of times. The chain recombines TRBV6-6 with TRBJ2-1; TRBD1 might be the D (5 bases). V dropped 6 bases and J dropped 9 bases, with 12 bases sitting between them. From germline, CDR1 is MNHNY and CDR2 SVGAGI (reference sequence). There are 12 residues in the CDR3. CDR3 sequence: CASRYPQGEQFF. CDR3 nucleotides: TGTGCCAGCAGGTACCCGCAGGGTGAGCAGTTCTTC.

In this sample, this clone turned up a few times. This chain uses TRBV5-1 with TRBJ2-3; TRBD2 matches at 9 bases. The V and J ends lost 0 bases and 6 bases, in that order; junction bases with no gene match: 5. Germline CDR1 is SGHRS and CDR2 is YFSETQ. CDR3 length: 15 residues. CDR3: CASSLAVAGVDTQYF. CDR3 nucleotide sequence: TGCGCCAGCAGCTTGGCTGTAGCGGGAGTCGATACGCAGTATTTT.

The chain is built from TRBV11-3 and TRBJ2-1; D is unclear. The CDR3 is made up of 16 amino acids. The germline CDR1 and CDR2 sequences are SGHNT and YENEEA. V was clipped by 4 bases and J by 0 bases, with 13 bases between them. The CDR3 loop is CASSSQYPSSYNEQFF. The CDR3 DNA sequence: TGTGCCAGCAGCTCACAATACCCGAGCTCCTACAATGAGCAGTTCTTC.

In this sample, this clone turned up once. The V gene is TRBV18, the J gene TRBJ2-7; TRBD2 matches 12 bases. CDR1 and CDR2 (germline): KGHSH, LQKENI. The CDR3 covers 16 residues. The V and J ends lost 3 bases and 2 bases, in that order; junction bases with no gene match: 5. The CDR3 region has the DNA TGTGCCAGCTCACCGCGAGGACTAGCGGGAACCTACGAGCAGTACTTC. As protein: CASSPRGLAGTYEQYF.

This clone was detected only a few times. The V and J genes are TRBV5-1 and TRBJ2-7; possible D gene TRBD2, 6 bases. The CDR3 is 16 residues long. The ends were cut back, 4 bases at V and 3 bases at J, with 20 bases in the middle. Germline-derived CDR1 and CDR2 are SGHRS and YFSETQ. The CDR3 DNA is TGCGCCAGCAGCCCGGGGGAGCTCCAATGGAACTACGAGCAGTACTTC. It is translated as CASSPGELQWNYEQYF.

This clone was recorded a few times. The chain joins TRBV20-1 to TRBJ1-5; TRBD1 matches at 8 bases. The V segment lost 2 bases and the J segment 14 bases; nucleotides outside the gene matches: 5. Germline assignment: CDR1 DFQATT and CDR2 SNEGSKA (reference sequence). The CDR3 has 11 residues. DNA of the CDR3: TGCAGTGCTAGAAGTCAGGGGGCTGAGCATTTT. It yields the protein CSARSQGAEHF.

This clone appeared a few times. This chain joins TRBV7-2 and TRBJ2-3, with 11 bases fitting TRBD2. The CDR3 is 15 residues long. Germline-derived CDR1 and CDR2 are SGHTA and FQGNSA. Losses at the gene ends were 5 bases for V and 7 bases for J; bases not matched to a gene: 8. The CDR3 region is CASSNLAGGRNTQYF. CDR3 coding DNA: TGTGCCAGCAGCAATTTAGCGGGAGGGAGAAATACGCAGTATTTT.

This chain links TRBV27 with TRBJ2-6; weak D call: TRBD1 (5 bases). Germline values: CDR1 MNHEY, CDR2 SMNVEV (reference sequence). The germline V and J ends were trimmed by 3 bases and 1 base, with 10 bases remaining between them. The CDR3 is 16 residues long. CDR3 protein: CASSLGTGSGANVLTF. The CDR3 nucleotides are TGTGCCAGCAGTTTGGGTACAGGATCTGGGGCCAACGTCCTGACTTTC.

This clone was counted a few times. This chain joins TRBV7-2 and TRBJ2-7; D unresolved. Germline CDR1 SGHTA, CDR2 FQGNSA. The CDR3 has 12 residues. Trimming shortened V by 2 bases and J by 0 bases, and 2 bases separated the two germline ends. CDR3: CASSLTSYEQYF. CDR3 nucleotide sequence: TGTGCCAGCAGCTTAACCTCCTACGAGCAGTACTTC.

This clone was observed a handful of times. The rearrangement uses TRBV28 and TRBJ2-7, with 10 nucleotides matching TRBD2. The CDR3 runs to 12 residues. The trim removed 10 bases at V and 4 bases at J, leaving 4 bases unmatched. CDR1 is MDHEN, CDR2 SYDVKM, per germline. The CDR3, as DNA: TGTGCCACGCAGGGACTAGCGTACGAGCAGTACTTC. Residues: CATQGLAYEQYF. The full variable domain, completed using reference TRBV28 and TRBJ2-7, is DVKVTQSSRYLVKRTGEKVFLECVQDMDHENMFWYRQDPGLGLRLIYFSYDVKMKEKGDIPEGYSVSREKKERFSLILESASTNQTSMYLCATQGLAYEQYFGPGTRLTVT.

This clone showed up just a few times. This sequence joins TRBV28 and TRBJ2-7; D not resolved. With 2 bases removed from V and 2 bases from J, the gap between germline ends came to 7 bases. CDR3 size: 13 residues. Per germline, CDR1 MDHEN and CDR2 SYDVKM. The CDR3 loop reads CASSLRFPYEQYF. The CDR3, as DNA: TGTGCCAGCAGTTTAAGATTCCCCTACGAGCAGTACTTC.

This clone was found a few times. This chain joins TRBV7-9 and TRBJ2-1; the match to TRBD2 covers 7 bases. CDR1 is SEHNR, CDR2 FQNEAQ, per germline (reference sequence). This CDR3 spans 15 amino acids. With V trimmed by 2 bases and J by 7 bases, 8 bases remained unmatched. CDR3 amino acids: CASSLLAGVANEQFF. CDR3 DNA: TGTGCCAGCAGCTTATTGGCGGGAGTAGCGAATGAGCAGTTCTTC.

The chain couples TRBV5-1 to TRBJ1-4; 10 bases match TRBD1. The length of the CDR3 is 15 residues. Germline-derived CDR1 and CDR2 are SGHRS and YFSETQ. V trimming: 4 bases; J trimming: 8 bases; junction bases outside the gene matches: 8. The CDR3 sequence is CASSIAGTGVEKLFF. The CDR3 region has the DNA TGCGCCAGCAGCATTGCCGGGACAGGGGTAGAAAAACTGTTTTTT.

This chain uses TRBV18 with TRBJ2-7; a weak D match, TRBD1 (5 bases). V was pared by 4 bases and J by 4 bases, with 14 bases between. This CDR3 is built from 14 residues. Per the germline V gene, CDR1 is KGHSH and CDR2 is LQKENI. The DNA for the CDR3 is TGTGCCAGCTCACTAGTTAGGGGCCTTTACGAGCAGTACTTC. It codes for CASSLVRGLYEQYF.

In its sample, this clone was seen a few times. The chain has TRBV28 and TRBJ2-5; 9 bases are a match to TRBD2. Germline V lookup: CDR1 MDHEN, CDR2 SYDVKM. This CDR3 has 14 residues. V gave up 6 bases and J gave up 5 bases; unmatched junction bases: 7. DNA of the CDR3: TGTGCCAGCAGGTTAGCGGGAGAATGGGAGACCCAGTACTTC. Translation: CASRLAGEWETQYF.

The genes are TRBV2 and TRBJ2-2; D gene unclear. CDR3 length: 14 residues. V shed 6 bases and J shed 5 bases, with 13 bases lying between them. CDR1 SNHLY and CDR2 FYNNEI come from the germline V gene. CDR3 in amino acids: CASRPLVMTGELFF. The DNA for the CDR3 is TGTGCCAGCAGACCCCTAGTAATGACCGGGGAGCTGTTTTTT.

V usage is TRBV9 and J usage is TRBJ2-4; 9 positions agree with TRBD1. The V and J ends lost 2 bases and 6 bases, in that order; junction bases with no gene match: 6. This CDR3 has 15 amino acids. Germline assignment: CDR1 SGDLS and CDR2 YYNGEE. This CDR3 is CASSVGDRDINIQYF. CDR3 DNA sequence: TGTGCCAGCAGCGTTGGGGACAGGGATATAAACATTCAGTACTTC.

The chain couples TRBV7-2 to TRBJ2-2, with TRBD2 matching over 10 bases. V trimming: 3 bases; J trimming: 5 bases; junction bases outside the gene matches: 9. Germline loops: CDR1 SGHTA, CDR2 FQGNSA. This CDR3 is 17 amino acids long. The CDR3 region is CASSFTGAGGRTGELFF. CDR3 DNA sequence: TGTGCCAGCAGCTTCACAGGAGCGGGAGGGAGGACCGGGGAGCTGTTTTTT.

CDR3 bases: TGTGCCAGCAGCTTAGTGCTCACCAGCTCTGGAAACACCATATATTTT. It codes for CASSLVLTSSGNTIYF. This chain links TRBV7-2 with TRBJ1-3; no definite D call. The V end lost 1 base, the J end lost 0 bases, and 10 bases lay between the germline ends. The CDR3 length is 16 residues. The germline CDR1 and CDR2 sequences are SGHTA and FQGNSA.

This clone was seen only a few times. Other DNA sequences in this sample translate to the same CDR3. This chain uses TRBV2 with TRBJ2-3; 11 positions match TRBD2. The CDR3 extends over 16 amino acids. V trimming: 1 base; J trimming: 3 bases; junction bases outside the gene matches: 3. CDR1 and CDR2 (germline): SNHLY, FYNNEI. The CDR3, as DNA: TGTGCCAGCAGTGAAGGTAGACTAGCGGGAACAGATACGCAGTATTTT. This sequence encodes CASSEGRLAGTDTQYF.

This clone was seen more than once but under ten times. The rearrangement joins TRBV7-2 to TRBJ2-1; 13 positions match TRBD2. V shed 5 bases and J 9 bases; nucleotides not matched to a gene: 10. The CDR3 extends over 16 amino acids. Looked up from germline, CDR1 is SGHTA and CDR2 is FQGNSA. The CDR3 nucleotides are TGTGCCAGCAGCCCACAGACTAGCGGGAGGAGAGGTGAGCAGTTCTTC. It is translated as CASSPQTSGRRGEQFF.

This clone has a handful of counts. The V call is TRBV29-1, the J call TRBJ2-2; a possible D gene is TRBD1 (5 bases). This CDR3 contains 13 residues. Deletions cut 1 base from V and 5 bases from J, with 8 bases between. CDR1 and CDR2 (germline): SQVTM, ANQGSEA. CDR3 coding DNA: TGCAGCGTTGAAGGCAGGGCGACCGGGGAGCTGTTTTTT. Amino acid sequence: CSVEGRATGELFF.

The chain employs TRBV2 and TRBJ2-5; 11 bases align to TRBD2. The J call may be incorrect, as the DNA end agrees better with TRBJ2-7. The CDR3 totals 12 residues. The germline gives CDR1 SNHLY, CDR2 FYNNEI. CDR3: CADGTSGNEQYF. For the CDR3, the DNA is TGTGCCGACGGGACTAGCGGCAACGAGCAGTACTTC.

V and J are TRBV2 and TRBJ2-2, with TRBD1 matching 10 bases. Germline lookup yields CDR1 SNHLY and CDR2 FYNNEI. The junction had 4 bases not matched to a gene; V was cut back by 6 bases and J by 6 bases. The CDR3 spans 14 residues. For the CDR3, the DNA is TGTGCCAGCAGGGGACAGGGGAGTCCCGGGGAGCTGTTTTTT. Translation gives CASRGQGSPGELFF.

This clone occurred a few times. This sequence joins TRBV28 and TRBJ1-1; tentative D call: TRBD1 (6 bases). The CDR3 is 17 amino acids. V lost 5 bases and J lost 5, with 24 bases in between. Germline CDR1 is MDHEN and CDR2 is SYDVKM. This CDR3 reads CASSPNRQQGSRTEAFF. For the CDR3, the DNA is TGTGCCAGCAGTCCAAATCGACAACAGGGATCGAGGACTGAAGCTTTCTTT.

In its sample, this clone was seen many times. The J gene is TRBJ2-1, the V gene TRBV7-2; TRBD2 aligns across 11 bases. This CDR3 spans 16 amino acids. CDR1 SGHTA and CDR2 FQGNSA come from the germline V gene. Trimming at V came to 5 bases and at J to 6 bases, leaving 9 bases not matched to a gene. CDR3 sequence (DNA): TGTGCCAGCAGCGCGGATAGCGGGAGGGCCGCCAATGAGCAGTTCTTC. Encoded protein: CASSADSGRAANEQFF.

This clone was found a few times. Other DNA sequences in the sample encode the same CDR3. The J gene is TRBJ2-5, the V gene TRBV18; D is possibly TRBD2 (5 bases). Germline values: CDR1 KGHSH, CDR2 LQKENI. The CDR3 consists of 13 residues. Trimming pared 4 bases from V and 2 bases from J, leaving 8 bases between. CDR3 protein: CASSRGNQETQYF. CDR3 DNA: TGTGCCAGCTCACGAGGGAATCAAGAGACCCAGTACTTC.

This clone was found a few times. This chain links TRBV10-3 with TRBJ2-2; 10 bases are shared with TRBD2. J lost 8 bases, V lost 4 bases, and 16 bases had no gene match. This CDR3 contains 18 residues. Per germline, CDR1 ENHRY and CDR2 SYGVKD. The CDR3 region is CAISGRATASGSKGELFF. The CDR3 nucleotides are TGTGCCATCAGTGGCCGGGCGACGGCTAGCGGGAGTAAGGGGGAGCTGTTTTTT.

A note on this clone: Other DNA sequences from this sample encode an identical CDR3 as well. The chain uses TRBV9 and TRBJ1-2, with D unresolved. Germline CDR1 and CDR2: SGDLS and YYNGEE. This CDR3 contains 13 residues. Trimming shortened V by 0 bases and J by 1 base, and 4 bases separated the two germline ends. CDR3 coding DNA: TGTGCCAGCAGCGTAGGCAGTAACTATGGCTACACCTTC. Protein: CASSVGSNYGYTF.

This clone was counted between two and nine times. The chain has TRBV10-3 and TRBJ2-2; 12 nucleotides agree with TRBD2. The CDR3 is made up of 16 amino acids. The germline gives CDR1 ENHRY, CDR2 SYGVKD. The trim removed 11 bases at V and 5 bases at J, leaving 12 bases unmatched. The CDR3 DNA sequence: TGTGCCTCGAATCGCGGACTAGCGGGAAGGACCGGGGAGCTGTTTTTT. Residues: CASNRGLAGRTGELFF.